Below are 26 T cell receptor beta chains sequenced from a single sample in a study of cytomegalovirus exposure and HLA in healthy donors. The PCR employed 60 Vbeta primers together with 13 Jbeta primers. The assay was immunoSEQ multiplex PCR, and TCRdb's table has in-frame clones only and misses some. The sample contains about 210,000 clones, under 85% of which appear only once. The sequencing input was PBMCs. The receptors derive from a woman aged 45-60 years in good health and CMV-seropositive.

The rearrangement links TRBV5-1 to TRBJ1-2; D might be TRBD1 (5 bases). V shed 0 bases and J shed 4 bases, with 16 bases lying between them. Germline V gene sequence: CDR1 SGHRS, CDR2 YFSETQ. The CDR3 has 16 residues. The CDR3 nucleotides are TGCGCCAGCAGCTTGGGACAGTTCCCCGGCGGCTATGGCTACACCTTC. Protein: CASSLGQFPGGYGYTF. The full variable domain, rest sourced from reference TRBV5-1 and TRBJ1-2, is KAGVTQTPRYLIKTRGQQVTLSCSPISGHRSVSWYQQTPGQGLQFLFEYFSETQRNKGNFPGRFSGRQFSNSRSEMNVSTLELGDSALYLCASSLGQFPGGYGYTFGSGTRLTVV.

The chain employs TRBV30 and TRBJ1-2, with 9 nucleotides matching TRBD1. Germline assignment: CDR1 GTSNPN and CDR2 SVGIG (reference sequence). J was trimmed by 6 bases and V by 8 bases; bases with no gene match: 10. The CDR3 sequence is 13 residues long. CDR3 bases: TGTGCCAAACACAGGGGGCCGTCCGATGGCTACACCTTC. Protein product: CAKHRGPSDGYTF.

This chain uses TRBV7-6 with TRBJ1-1; TRBD1 aligns across 9 bases. CDR3 length equals 13 residues. CDR1 and CDR2 from the germline V gene are SGHVS and FNYEAQ. The V and J ends lost 5 bases and 10 bases, in that order; junction bases with no gene match: 8. This CDR3 is CASSPWTGEVAFF. In DNA, the CDR3 is TGTGCCAGCAGCCCTTGGACAGGGGAAGTAGCTTTCTTT.

V is TRBV6-5 and J is TRBJ2-5, with D possibly being TRBD1 (6 bases). Gene TRBJ2-7 matches the end of the DNA better, so the J call may be wrong. CDR3 length: 14 amino acids. CDR1 is MNHEY, CDR2 SVGAGI, per germline. The CDR3 DNA follows: TGTGCCAGCAGTTACCAGGGGTCTGACTACGAGCAGTACTTC. This encodes CASSYQGSDYEQYF.

The rearrangement joins TRBV27 to TRBJ1-2; D perhaps matches TRBD1 (5 bases). The CDR3 consists of 13 residues. Trimming removed 5 bases at V and 7 bases at J, with 14 bases between. The germline V gene has CDR1 MNHEY and CDR2 SMNVEV (reference sequence). The CDR3 loop reads CASSPGDFSGYTF. In DNA form, the CDR3 reads TGTGCCAGCAGTCCGGGGGACTTCTCTGGCTACACCTTC.

This clone appeared a single time. V and J are TRBV5-1 and TRBJ1-1; TRBD1 is a possible D gene (6 bases). Trimming shortened V by 0 bases and J by 0 bases, and 9 bases separated the two germline ends. Germline V gene sequence: CDR1 SGHRS, CDR2 YFSETQ. The CDR3 spans 15 residues. CDR3 sequence: CASSLVQGLNTEAFF. In DNA form, the CDR3 reads TGCGCCAGCAGCTTGGTTCAGGGGCTGAACACTGAAGCTTTCTTT.

The chain recombines TRBV27 with TRBJ1-5; D is uncertain. The V gene's germline CDR1 is MNHEY and CDR2 SMNVEV (reference sequence). The CDR3 runs to 12 residues. Trimming shortened V by 3 bases and J by 5 bases, and 5 bases separated the two germline ends. The CDR3 DNA sequence: TGTGCCAGCAGTTTTCTGTATCAGCCCCAGCATTTT. Its protein product is CASSFLYQPQHF.

This clone appeared a few times. The CDR3 DNA reads as TGCGCCAGCAGCCAAGAAGGACTGCCATTGCCAGGAAATCAGCCCCAGCATTTT. The encoded protein is CASSQEGLPLPGNQPQHF. V gene TRBV4-1 combines with J gene TRBJ1-5; D is undetermined. In germline, CDR1 is MGHRA, CDR2 YSYEKL. The CDR3 extends over 18 amino acids. V was clipped by 0 bases and J by 4 bases, with 19 bases between them.

The table lists this clone with a count of one. The CDR3 sequence: CASRLTSGGYNEQFF. The CDR3 coding sequence is TGTGCCAGCAGATTGACTAGCGGGGGATACAATGAGCAGTTCTTC. V and J are TRBV6-1 and TRBJ2-1, with TRBD2 identical over 12 bases. Looked up from germline, CDR1 is MNHNS and CDR2 is SASEGT. The CDR3 sequence is 15 residues long. Trimming at V came to 6 bases and at J to 4 bases, leaving 4 bases not matched to a gene.

The chain links TRBV6-6 to TRBJ1-1; 8 bases are a match to TRBD1. V was clipped by 2 bases and J by 4 bases; unmatched bases: 9. CDR1 is MNHNY and CDR2 is SVGAGI in the germline V gene (reference sequence). The CDR3 is 16 residues long. As DNA, the CDR3 is TGTGCCAGCAGTTACCGGGGACAGGTCGGTGGCACTGAAGCTTTCTTT. This codes for CASSYRGQVGGTEAFF.

The chain couples TRBV28 to TRBJ2-6, with 8 bases aligning to TRBD1. The CDR3 consists of 17 residues. CDR1 MDHEN and CDR2 SYDVKM come from the germline V gene. V shed 2 bases and J 0 bases; nucleotides not matched to a gene: 3. In DNA, the CDR3 is TGTGCCAGCAGTTTACACAGGGGGACCTCTGGGGCCAACGTCCTGACTTTC. Translated: CASSLHRGTSGANVLTF. Together with reference TRBV28 and TRBJ2-6, the CDR3 gives the full variable domain: DVKVTQSSRYLVKRTGEKVFLECVQDMDHENMFWYRQDPGLGLRLIYFSYDVKMKEKGDIPEGYSVSREKKERFSLILESASTNQTSMYLCASSLHRGTSGANVLTFGAGSRLTVL.

This clone has just one count. V and J are TRBV7-9 and TRBJ1-4; 10 bases fit TRBD1. This CDR3 comprises 16 residues. CDR1 is SEHNR and CDR2 is FQNEAQ in the germline V gene (reference sequence). V dropped 4 bases and J dropped 6; count of bases not matched to a gene: 8. CDR3 residues: CASSSRTGTGDEKLFF. CDR3 DNA sequence: TGTGCCAGCAGCTCTCGTACCGGGACAGGGGATGAAAAACTGTTTTTT.

The chain joins TRBV2 to TRBJ2-5, with no clear D. CDR3 length equals 16 residues. V gave up 4 bases and J gave up 0 bases, with 15 bases separating them. The germline CDR1 and CDR2 sequences are SNHLY and FYNNEI. The CDR3: CASSGSVLKNQETQYF. The CDR3 DNA reads TGTGCCAGCAGTGGGTCCGTGCTAAAAAACCAAGAGACCCAGTACTTC.

Only one count was recorded for this clone. The chain employs TRBV9 and TRBJ1-2; a weak D match, TRBD1 (5 bases). The V end was cut by 0 bases, the J end by 2 bases, with 11 bases between. The germline V gene has CDR1 SGDLS and CDR2 YYNGEE. CDR3 length equals 15 residues. CDR3 residues: CASSVGAGFNYGYTF. DNA of the CDR3: TGTGCCAGCAGCGTAGGGGCAGGGTTCAACTATGGCTACACCTTC.

This clone came up once. J is TRBJ2-3 and V is TRBV27, with D possibly being TRBD1 (6 bases). The CDR3 spans 16 residues. The V and J ends lost 4 bases and 2 bases respectively, with 16 bases between them. CDR1 is MNHEY and CDR2 is SMNVEV in the germline V gene (reference sequence). The CDR3, as DNA: TGTGCCAGCAGTTCCCTGACAGGCCGCCCCACAGATACGCAGTATTTT. It is translated as CASSSLTGRPTDTQYF.

This clone was seen a few times. The rearrangement uses TRBV5-1 and TRBJ1-2, with TRBD1 matching 8 bases. The junction had 5 bases not matched to a gene; V was cut back by 2 bases and J by 8 bases. This CDR3 is built from 13 residues. From germline, CDR1 is SGHRS and CDR2 YFSETQ. The CDR3 spells CASSLQGEEGYTF. The CDR3 DNA reads TGCGCCAGCAGCTTACAGGGGGAGGAAGGCTACACCTTC.

This chain uses TRBV19 with TRBJ1-5; D gene uncertain. This CDR3 contains 15 residues. Trimming removed 2 bases from V and 2 bases from J, with 10 bases in between. Germline lookup yields CDR1 LNHDA and CDR2 SQIVND (reference sequence). In DNA form, the CDR3 reads TGTGCCAGTAGTATAATGGGAGAAGGCAATCAGCCCCAGCATTTT. Its translation is CASSIMGEGNQPQHF.

V gene TRBV6-1 combines with J gene TRBJ2-5; 8 bases line up with TRBD1. CDR1 and CDR2 (germline): MNHNS, SASEGT. The CDR3 contains 15 residues. Trimming cost V 2 bases and J 4 bases; bases outside gene matches: 6. For the CDR3, the DNA is TGTGCCAGCAGTGAATGGCAGGGGGCGGGAGAGACCCAGTACTTC. This sequence encodes CASSEWQGAGETQYF.

This clone was seen just once. V usage is TRBV30 and J usage is TRBJ1-2; a weak D match, TRBD1 (5 bases). Germline V gives CDR1 GTSNPN, CDR2 SVGIG (reference sequence). V lost 2 bases, J lost 4 bases, and 14 bases lay in between. CDR3 length: 14 residues. CDR3 in amino acids: CAWSSGRYSYGYTF. The CDR3, as DNA: TGTGCCTGGAGTTCAGGGCGCTACTCCTATGGCTACACCTTC.

The genes are TRBV6-6 and TRBJ2-2; 12 bases are shared with TRBD2. Germline CDR1 reads MNHNY; CDR2 reads SVGAGI (reference sequence). The CDR3 length is 15 residues. V lost 2 bases to trimming and J lost 9 bases; unmatched junction nucleotides: 4. As DNA, the CDR3 is TGTGCCAGCAGTTACACTAGCGGGGGGACACGGGAGCTGTTTTTT. Its translation is CASSYTSGGTRELFF.

The J gene is TRBJ2-3, the V gene TRBV27; 8 positions match TRBD1. The germline CDR1 and CDR2 sequences are MNHEY and SMNVEV (reference sequence). V lost 7 bases, J lost 5 bases, and 11 bases stayed unmatched. The CDR3 covers 15 residues. The CDR3: CASKDRVLGIDTQYF. The CDR3 nucleotides are TGTGCCAGCAAGGACAGGGTTTTGGGCATAGATACGCAGTATTTT.

The V gene is TRBV19, the J gene TRBJ2-2, with D perhaps matching TRBD1 (5 bases). The germline V gene encodes CDR1 LNHDA and CDR2 SQIVND (reference sequence). Trimming removed 1 base at V and 3 bases at J, with 6 bases between. The CDR3 is 14 amino acids. The CDR3 here is CASSIGRDTGELFF. DNA of the CDR3: TGTGCCAGTAGTATAGGCAGGGACACCGGGGAGCTGTTTTTT.

The CDR3 reads CASSPPGGRLETQYF. CDR3 DNA sequence: TGTGCCAGCAGCCCCCCGGGGGGGCGCTTAGAGACCCAGTACTTC. J is TRBJ2-5 and V is TRBV28; 8 positions match TRBD2. From germline, CDR1 is MDHEN and CDR2 SYDVKM. CDR3 length equals 15 residues. Trimming cost V 6 bases and J 4 bases; bases outside gene matches: 10.

The chain employs TRBV6-5 and TRBJ2-7, with unresolved D. The germline V gene encodes CDR1 MNHEY and CDR2 SVGAGI. The CDR3 runs 13 residues. The V and J ends lost 0 bases and 0 bases respectively, with 3 bases between them. CDR3 nucleotides: TGTGCCAGCAGTTACTCGAGCTCCTACGAGCAGTACTTC. Protein sequence: CASSYSSSYEQYF.

The rearrangement links TRBV5-1 to TRBJ2-6; no clear D gene. V was cut by 0 bases and J by 0 bases, with 10 bases left in between. CDR3 length: 17 residues. Germline lookup yields CDR1 SGHRS and CDR2 YFSETQ. CDR3 nucleotides: TGCGCCAGCAGCTTGGCGGCAGACTCCTCTGGGGCCAACGTCCTGACTTTC. Its protein product is CASSLAADSSGANVLTF. Together with reference TRBV5-1 and TRBJ2-6, the CDR3 gives the full variable domain: KAGVTQTPRYLIKTRGQQVTLSCSPISGHRSVSWYQQTPGQGLQFLFEYFSETQRNKGNFPGRFSGRQFSNSRSEMNVSTLELGDSALYLCASSLAADSSGANVLTFGAGSRLTVL.

The J gene is TRBJ1-1, the V gene TRBV7-2; D might be TRBD1 (5 bases). This CDR3 is built from 14 residues. Trimming took off 4 bases at V and 6 bases at J, with 15 bases between the two ends. Per the germline V gene, CDR1 is SGHTA and CDR2 is FQGNSA. Here the CDR3 DNA reads TGTGCCAGCAGCTATTCGCCCAGGGAATCTGAAGCTTTCTTT. Its protein product is CASSYSPRESEAFF. The full variable domain, completed using reference TRBV7-2 and TRBJ1-1, is GAGVSQSPSNKVTEKGKDVELRCDPISGHTALYWYRQSLGQGLEFLIYFQGNSAPDKSGLPSDRFSAERTGGSVSTLTIQRTQQEDSAVYLCASSYSPRESEAFFGQGTRLTVV.